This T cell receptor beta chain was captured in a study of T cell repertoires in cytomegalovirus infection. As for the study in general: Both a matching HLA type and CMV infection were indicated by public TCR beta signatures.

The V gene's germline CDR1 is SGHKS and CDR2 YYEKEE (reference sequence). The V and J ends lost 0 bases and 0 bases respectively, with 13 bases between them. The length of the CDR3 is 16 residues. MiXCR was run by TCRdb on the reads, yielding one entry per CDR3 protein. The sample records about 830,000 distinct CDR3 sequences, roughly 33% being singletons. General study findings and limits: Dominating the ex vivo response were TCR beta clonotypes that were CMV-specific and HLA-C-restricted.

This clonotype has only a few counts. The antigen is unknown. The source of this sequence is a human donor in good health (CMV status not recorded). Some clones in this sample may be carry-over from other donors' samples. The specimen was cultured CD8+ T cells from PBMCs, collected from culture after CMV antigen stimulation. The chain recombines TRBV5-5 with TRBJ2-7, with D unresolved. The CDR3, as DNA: TGTGCCAGCAGCTTGGTAGTGCTAAGGAGCTCCTACGAGCAGTACTTC. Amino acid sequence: CASSLVVLRSSYEQYF.